This entry describes one TCR beta chain. Antigen specificity is unknown. This record belongs to a study of cytomegalovirus exposure and HLA in healthy donors. Overall study results and limits: According to a later analysis, TCR clusters from the first cohort tended to co-occur in the 120 or so validation repertoires. Among TCR beta chains, those listed as cytomegalovirus-associated numbered more than 150. With high specificity and sensitivity, the classifier reportedly diagnosed cytomegalovirus status. Despite most TCR sequences being rare, some public TCRs occurred in many donors.

Germline loops: CDR1 ENHRY, CDR2 SYGVKD. The trim removed 6 bases at V and 10 bases at J, leaving 9 bases unmatched. The CDR3 has 14 residues. Generated by immunoSEQ multiplex PCR, the TCRdb table keeps only in-frame clones and is missing some. There are under 80,000 clones in the sample; roughly 94% occur only once, and approximately 2% lies in the top ten. The TCR was taken from a woman younger than 30 in good health and CMV-seronegative. V gene TRBV10-3 combines with J gene TRBJ1-6; 7 bases are a match to TRBD1. Sequencing was done on a sample of PBMCs. The CDR3 here is CAIREGTVGSPLHF. The CDR3 DNA is TGTGCCATCAGGGAGGGGACAGTCGGATCACCCCTCCACTTT.